Below, one TCR beta chain is given with its context. The target antigen is unknown. These data belong to a study of cytomegalovirus exposure and HLA in healthy donors. General study points: The presence/absence work took it that sequencing depth was about the same across donors. Most TCR sequences were seen very rarely across donors, but some public TCRs occurred in many. Within a later analysis, the majority of CMV-associated TCR beta chains appeared HLA-restricted.

PCR employed 60 Vbeta and 13 Jbeta primers. Profiling relied on immunoSEQ multiplex PCR, and the TCRdb table lists in-frame clones only, not all of them. Among hundreds of thousands of clones, around 80% were seen once, and the ten largest hold around 2.8%. V was cut by 2 bases and J by 0 bases, with 9 bases left in between. The length of the CDR3 is 15 residues. CDR1 and CDR2 (germline): SGDLS, YYNGEE. The specimen was PBMCs. This rearrangement joins TRBV9 to TRBJ1-5, with D tentatively TRBD1 (5 bases). This sequence originates from a woman aged 55-69 years in good health and CMV-seropositive. In nucleotides, the CDR3 is TGTGCCAGCAGCGTGGGGCCAAATAGCAATCAGCCCCAGCATTTT. Translated: CASSVGPNSNQPQHF.